One and the same sample provided the 21 T cell receptor beta chains below, sequenced in a study of blood T cell repertoires in COVID-19 (dated by TCRdb to about 2020). Library prep was done by the immunoSEQ multiplex PCR assay. TCRdb limited this immuneACCESS table to in-frame rearrangements with V and J called. A share of clones is missing; checked studies link under half to unresolved V genes, and the rest is unexplained. The sample table shows roughly 50,000 clones, and roughly 79% are seen once. The ten top clones hold more than 12% of the sample. Sample: peripheral blood. Receptor source: a human donor with active or convalescent COVID-19. The donor label of this sample is uncertain.

Only a few counts were recorded for this clone. This chain uses TRBV7-2 with TRBJ2-7, with 11 bases identical to TRBD2. J lost 0 bases, V lost 1 base, and 2 bases had no gene match. Per the germline V gene, CDR1 is SGHTA and CDR2 is FQGNSA. The CDR3 runs 16 residues. The CDR3 DNA is TGTGCCAGCAGCTTAGGACTAGCGGGGAGCTCCTACGAGCAGTACTTC. It encodes CASSLGLAGSSYEQYF.

The V call is TRBV10-3, the J call TRBJ2-7; a weak D match, TRBD1 (6 bases). The V gene lost 8 bases and the J gene lost 5 bases, with 10 bases spanning the gap. From germline, CDR1 is ENHRY and CDR2 SYGVKD. This CDR3 is built from 11 residues. CDR3 coding DNA: TGTGCCATCGATGGGGGCCACGAGCAGTACTTC. Its translation is CAIDGGHEQYF.

This clone is a singleton in its sample. The chain has TRBV4-1 and TRBJ2-1; D gene uncertain. V was shortened by 0 bases and J by 12 bases, with 15 bases between the two germline ends. The V gene's germline CDR1 is MGHRA and CDR2 YSYEKL. This CDR3 spans 14 amino acids. CDR3 DNA sequence: TGCGCCAGCAGCCAAGATCGTGAGGTCCTGGGGCAGTTCTTC. This encodes CASSQDREVLGQFF.

This clone was found once. This chain links TRBV18 with TRBJ1-6; TRBD1 aligns across 8 bases. Trimming cost V 3 bases and J 10 bases; bases outside gene matches: 5. CDR3 length: 14 amino acids. Germline V lookup: CDR1 KGHSH, CDR2 LQKENI. The CDR3 sequence: CASSPGQGRSPLHF. The CDR3 coding sequence is TGTGCCAGCTCACCCGGACAGGGAAGATCACCCCTCCACTTT. The full variable domain, completed using reference TRBV18 and TRBJ1-6, is NAGVMQNPRHLVRRRGQEARLRCSPMKGHSHVYWYRQLPEEGLKFMVYLQKENIIDESGMPKERFSAEFPKEGPSILRIQQVVRGDSAAYFCASSPGQGRSPLHFGNGTRLTVT.

The V and J genes are TRBV5-1 and TRBJ2-2; D remains ambiguous. Trimming stripped 0 bases from V and 0 bases from J, with 6 bases between. The CDR3 is 15 amino acids. Germline CDR1 and CDR2: SGHRS and YFSETQ. This chain's CDR3 is CASSLATANTGELFF. The CDR3, as DNA: TGCGCCAGCAGCTTGGCCACAGCGAACACCGGGGAGCTGTTTTTT.

The gene calls are TRBV7-9 and TRBJ2-7; TRBD2 might be the D (6 bases). The CDR3 has 15 amino acids. From germline, CDR1 is SEHNR and CDR2 FQNEAQ (reference sequence). V lost 8 bases and J lost 7, with 24 bases in between. CDR3 DNA: TGTGCCAGCGGGCCCTTGGGACTGCAGGCGCGGGAGCAGTACTTC. Its protein is CASGPLGLQAREQYF.

DNA for the CDR3: TGTGCCATCAAAGGGAGATCCTACGAGCAGTACTTC. It codes for CAIKGRSYEQYF. The V gene is TRBV10-3, the J gene TRBJ2-7, with D possibly being TRBD2 (5 bases). This CDR3 spans 12 amino acids. Germline CDR1 reads ENHRY; CDR2 reads SYGVKD. Trimming took 7 bases from V and 1 from J, leaving 8 bases between them.

The J gene is TRBJ1-2, the V gene TRBV24-1; D may be TRBD1 (6 bases). Trimming removed 4 bases from V and 10 bases from J, with 12 bases in between. The CDR3 has 12 residues. The V gene's germline CDR1 is KGHDR and CDR2 SFDVKD. The CDR3 bases are TGTGCCACCAGTGAAAAACAGGGCTTCTACACCTTC. Translating it yields CATSEKQGFYTF.

This clone was seen a handful of times. The rearrangement links TRBV24-1 to TRBJ1-2, with TRBD1 identical over 8 bases. CDR1 and CDR2 from the germline V gene are KGHDR and SFDVKD. Trimming cost V 3 bases and J 7 bases; bases outside gene matches: 3. The CDR3 is 13 amino acids. For the CDR3, the DNA is TGTGCCACCAGTGATCCAGGGGGCGGTGGCTACACCTTC. Its protein is CATSDPGGGGYTF.

A few counts support this clone. Other DNA sequences in this specimen translate into the identical CDR3. The rearrangement joins TRBV7-3 to TRBJ2-3; perhaps TRBD2 as D (5 bases). This CDR3 contains 14 residues. Germline CDR1 and CDR2: SGHTA and FQGTGA. V lost 2 bases and J 2 bases, leaving 8 bases between the germline ends. The CDR3 is CASSLGLYTDTQYF. In DNA form, the CDR3 reads TGTGCCAGCAGCTTAGGACTGTACACAGATACGCAGTATTTT.

The CDR3 nucleotides are TGTGCCTGGAGTGTAGGGGGCTCTGGAAACACCATATATTTT. Residues: CAWSVGGSGNTIYF. V and J are TRBV30 and TRBJ1-3, with D possibly matching TRBD1 (6 bases). Germline CDR1 and CDR2: GTSNPN and SVGIG (reference sequence). V shed 0 bases and J shed 0 bases, with 6 bases lying between them. The CDR3 is made up of 14 amino acids.

The CDR3 protein is CASSELSHQTGELFF. The DNA for the CDR3 is TGTGCCAGCAGTGAACTCTCCCATCAGACCGGGGAGCTGTTTTTT. This chain uses TRBV2 with TRBJ2-2; no definite D call. The CDR3 is made up of 15 amino acids. CDR1 and CDR2 from the germline V gene are SNHLY and FYNNEI. The ends were cut back, 2 bases at V and 5 bases at J, with 12 bases in the middle.

The chain carries TRBV11-2 and TRBJ1-3, with a tentative D call TRBD1 (5 bases). This CDR3 has 16 amino acids. Trimming took off 3 bases at V and 2 bases at J, with 14 bases between the two ends. Germline V gives CDR1 SGHAT, CDR2 FQNNGV. CDR3 DNA sequence: TGTGCCAGCAGCTTTGGAGGGGTGACACCTGGAAACACCATATATTTT. Translation gives CASSFGGVTPGNTIYF.

Regarding this clone: The sample holds other DNA sequences that translate to the same CDR3. For the CDR3, the DNA is TGCGCCAGCACCCAGGGAGGAGAAGAGACCCAGTACTTC. It specifies CASTQGGEETQYF. The gene calls are TRBV5-1 and TRBJ2-5; tentatively, D is TRBD2 (6 bases). Germline CDR1 is SGHRS and CDR2 is YFSETQ. CDR3 size: 13 residues. V was trimmed by 6 bases and J by 3 bases, leaving 12 bases between them.

The genes are TRBV12-3 or TRBV12-4 and TRBJ2-7; 9 nucleotides match TRBD1. This CDR3 has 13 residues. V shed 4 bases and J 6 bases; nucleotides not matched to a gene: 4. The CDR3 region is CASSSRDRVEQYF. The CDR3 nucleotides read TGTGCCAGCAGTTCCCGGGACAGGGTCGAGCAGTACTTC.

This clone was observed a single time. V gene TRBV15 combines with J gene TRBJ2-1, with TRBD1 matching over 8 bases. J gave up 0 bases and V 1 base, and 20 bases lay outside the gene matches. CDR1 LNHNV and CDR2 YYDKDF come from the germline V gene (reference sequence). The CDR3 contains 22 residues. The DNA of the CDR3 is TGTGCCACCAGCAGAGGGGGCAGGGGGCGCGTTCGGTCGGGAAGCTCCTACAATGAGCAGTTCTTC. This translates into CATSRGGRGRVRSGSSYNEQFF.

The chain is built from TRBV9 and TRBJ2-1; D possibly corresponds to TRBD1 (5 bases). Germline CDR1 is SGDLS and CDR2 is YYNGEE. This CDR3 is built from 15 residues. Trimming left V 3 bases short and J 2 bases short, with 12 bases between. Here the CDR3 DNA reads TGTGCCAGCAGCGAAGGCAGGGCCCCCTACAATGAGCAGTTCTTC. Translation gives CASSEGRAPYNEQFF.

CDR3 in amino acids: CASSGPQGRTEAFF. For the CDR3, the DNA is TGTGCCAGCAGTGGCCCACAGGGACGAACTGAAGCTTTCTTT. This chain connects TRBV2 to TRBJ1-1; D might be TRBD1 (6 bases). CDR3 size: 14 residues. Germline values: CDR1 SNHLY, CDR2 FYNNEI. V was pared by 4 bases and J by 5 bases, with 14 bases between.

V usage is TRBV27 and J usage is TRBJ2-2; possible D gene TRBD1, 6 bases. Germline CDR1 MNHEY, CDR2 SMNVEV (reference sequence). This CDR3 spans 15 amino acids. The V end was cut by 5 bases, the J end by 5 bases, with 15 bases between. CDR3 protein: CASSPYGRGTGELFF. CDR3 DNA: TGTGCCAGCAGTCCTTACGGCAGGGGAACCGGGGAGCTGTTTTTT.

The chain couples TRBV19 to TRBJ2-3; 11 bases are a match to TRBD2. The J segment lost 2 bases and the V segment lost 5 bases, leaving 3 bases of the junction unmatched. The CDR3 is 15 residues long. Per germline, CDR1 LNHDA and CDR2 SQIVND (reference sequence). The CDR3 bases are TGTGCCAGTAGTTCGGGACTAGCGGCCACAGATACGCAGTATTTT. Translating gives CASSSGLAATDTQYF.

The chain employs TRBV6-5 and TRBJ2-7; weak D call: TRBD2 (6 bases). Germline V CDR1 and CDR2: MNHEY, SVGAGI. V dropped 5 bases and J dropped 5 bases, with 19 bases sitting between them. CDR3 length: 15 residues. The CDR3 DNA is TGTGCCAGCAGTCCTTTAGCGGTCTTACCCGACGAGCAGTACTTC. Translated: CASSPLAVLPDEQYF.